These T cell receptor beta chains were read from a single sample in a study of blood T cell repertoires in COVID-19. This table comes from immunoSEQ multiplex PCR, and its TCRdb copy is limited to in-frame clones, with some not included. The table records about 12,000 clones, approximately 80% of them present only once. What was sequenced was peripheral blood. These receptors came from a human donor in a cohort sampled during active COVID-19. The CDR3 runs from the conserved cysteine through the conserved F or W.

V	J	length	CDR3
TRBV5-1	TRBJ1-2	15	CASSFGQGGSYGYTF
TRBV7-2	TRBJ2-7	15	CASSPSGPSSYEQYF
TRBV30	TRBJ2-3	16	CAWTIGTGGGTDTQYF
TRBV9	TRBJ2-3	16	CASSVQWGGAGDTQYF
TRBV18	TRBJ1-6	13	CASSPVGDSPLHF
TRBV7-9	TRBJ2-7	18	CASSARSSGTGSPYEQYF
TRBV5-1	TRBJ2-2	18	CASSRGTSGGPNTGELFF
TRBV6-6	TRBJ2-5	13	CASSNRAGETQYF
TRBV11-2	TRBJ1-2	13	CASSLGDSNGYTF
TRBV5-1	TRBJ1-6	16	CASSKTGNSYNSPLHF
TRBV2	TRBJ2-1	17	CASGRPNRGAPYNEQFF
TRBV5-1	TRBJ1-1	20	CASSLGDRGREILRPNEAFF
TRBV9	TRBJ1-5	14	CASSFGTVNQPQHF
TRBV5-1	TRBJ2-1	17	CASSFSGSAAPPDEQFF
TRBV9	TRBJ2-1	15	CASSVEGFSYNEQFF
TRBV4-1	TRBJ2-5	15	CASSQGQANQETQYF
TRBV6-2/TRBV6-3	TRBJ2-5	13	CASSLVADETQYF
TRBV2	TRBJ2-5	15	CASSIPRGPQETQYF
TRBV5-4	TRBJ2-5	12	CASSLGSETQYF
TRBV20-1	TRBJ1-5	16	CSASREAPAYNQPQHF
TRBV5-5	TRBJ2-7	14	CASSLADRGPTFYF
TRBV30	TRBJ1-2	11	CAWSASLGYTF
TRBV5-1	TRBJ2-5	14	CASSLEQVQETQYF
TRBV7-2	TRBJ2-1	12	CASRGGQGRAFF
TRBV5-4	TRBJ2-5	14	CASSLRRGEETQYF
TRBV7-8	TRBJ2-1	20	CASSPRWTSGGPSSYNEQFF
TRBV6-5	TRBJ1-2	15	CASREPTGGNYGYTF
TRBV4-1	TRBJ2-7	15	CASSQDRRQEYEQYF
TRBV5-1	TRBJ1-4	18	CASSFTGTGRATNEKLFF
TRBV6-5	TRBJ1-5	15	CASSYSTGPGQPQHF